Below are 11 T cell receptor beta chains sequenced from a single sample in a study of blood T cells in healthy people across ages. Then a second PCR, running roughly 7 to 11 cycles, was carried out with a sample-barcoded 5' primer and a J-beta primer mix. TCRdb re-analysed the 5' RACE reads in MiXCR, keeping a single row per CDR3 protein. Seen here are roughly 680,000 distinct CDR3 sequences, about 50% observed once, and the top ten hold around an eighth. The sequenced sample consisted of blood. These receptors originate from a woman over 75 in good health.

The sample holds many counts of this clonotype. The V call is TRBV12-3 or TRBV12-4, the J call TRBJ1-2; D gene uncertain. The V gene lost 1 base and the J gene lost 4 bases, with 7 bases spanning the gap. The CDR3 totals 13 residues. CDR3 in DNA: TGTGCCAGCAGTTTAGGCTTTTCCTATGGCTACACCTTC. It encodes CASSLGFSYGYTF.

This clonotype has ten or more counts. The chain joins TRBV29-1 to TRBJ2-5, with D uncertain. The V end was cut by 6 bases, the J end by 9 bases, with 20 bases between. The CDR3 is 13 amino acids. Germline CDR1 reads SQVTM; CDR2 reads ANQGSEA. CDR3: CSVDRNPGMAQYF. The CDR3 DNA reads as TGCAGCGTGGATCGGAACCCAGGAATGGCCCAGTACTTC. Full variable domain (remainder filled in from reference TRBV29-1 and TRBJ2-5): SAVISQKPSRDICQRGTSLTIQCQVDSQVTMMFWYRQQPGQSLTLIATANQGSEATYESGFVIDKFPISRPNLTFSTLTVSNMSPEDSSIYLCSVDRNPGMAQYFGPGTRLLVL.

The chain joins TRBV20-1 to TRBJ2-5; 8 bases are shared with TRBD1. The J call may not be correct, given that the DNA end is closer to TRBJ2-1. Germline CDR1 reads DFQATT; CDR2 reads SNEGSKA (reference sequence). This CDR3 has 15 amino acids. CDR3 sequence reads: CSASSRGQVQETQFF. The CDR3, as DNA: TGCAGTGCTAGTTCCCGGGGACAGGTCCAAGAGACCCAGTTCTTC.

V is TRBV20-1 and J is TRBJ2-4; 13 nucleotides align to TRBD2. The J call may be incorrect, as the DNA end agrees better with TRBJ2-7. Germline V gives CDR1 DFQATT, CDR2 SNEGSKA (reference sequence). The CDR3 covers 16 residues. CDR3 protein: CSAGGTSGTRSYEQYF. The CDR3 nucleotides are TGCAGTGCTGGCGGGACTAGCGGGACTCGGTCCTACGAGCAGTACTTC.

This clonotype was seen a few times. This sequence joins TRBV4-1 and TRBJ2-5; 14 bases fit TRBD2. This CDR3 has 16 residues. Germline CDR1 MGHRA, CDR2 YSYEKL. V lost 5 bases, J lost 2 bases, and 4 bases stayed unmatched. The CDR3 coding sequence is TGCGCCAGCAGCTCTCGACTAGCGGGAGGGCAAGAGACCCAGTACTTC. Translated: CASSSRLAGGQETQYF.

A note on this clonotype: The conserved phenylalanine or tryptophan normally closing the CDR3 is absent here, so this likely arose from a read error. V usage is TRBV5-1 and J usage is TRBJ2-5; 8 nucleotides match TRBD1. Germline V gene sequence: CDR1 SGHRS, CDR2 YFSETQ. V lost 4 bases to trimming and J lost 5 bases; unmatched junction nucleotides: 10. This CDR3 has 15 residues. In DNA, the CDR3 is TGCGCCAGCAGCCTACGGACAGGGAATGAGGAGACCCAGTACATC. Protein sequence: CASSLRTGNEETQYI.

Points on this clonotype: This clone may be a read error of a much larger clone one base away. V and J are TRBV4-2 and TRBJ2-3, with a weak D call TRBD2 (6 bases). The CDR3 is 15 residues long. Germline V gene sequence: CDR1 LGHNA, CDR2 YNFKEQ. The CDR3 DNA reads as TGTACCAGCAGCCAAGATCGCGGGAATGCAGATACGCAGTATTTT. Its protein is CTSSQDRGNADTQYF.

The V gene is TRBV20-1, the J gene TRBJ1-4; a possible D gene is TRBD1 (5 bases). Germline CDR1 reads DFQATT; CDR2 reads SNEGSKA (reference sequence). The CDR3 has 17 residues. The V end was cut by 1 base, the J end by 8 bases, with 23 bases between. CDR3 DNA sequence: TGCAGTGCTAGAGTACCCCTGTGGGGGAAATCCGGGGAAAAACTGTTTTTT. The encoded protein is CSARVPLWGKSGEKLFF.

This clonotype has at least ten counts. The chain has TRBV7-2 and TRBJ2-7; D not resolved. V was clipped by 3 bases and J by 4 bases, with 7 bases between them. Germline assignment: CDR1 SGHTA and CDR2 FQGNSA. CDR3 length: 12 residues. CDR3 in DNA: TGTGCCAGCAGCTTTAATAGTTACGAGCAGTACTTC. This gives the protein CASSFNSYEQYF.

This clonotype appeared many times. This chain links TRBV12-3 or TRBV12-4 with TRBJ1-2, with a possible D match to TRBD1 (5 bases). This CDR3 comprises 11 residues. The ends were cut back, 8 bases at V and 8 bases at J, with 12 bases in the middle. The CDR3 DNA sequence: TGTGCCAGCTCAGGGATAACCGGCTACACCTTC. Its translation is CASSGITGYTF.

The CDR3 DNA is TGTGCCAGCAGGGACATAGAGCAGTTCTTC. This translates into CASRDIEQFF. The rearrangement uses TRBV12-3 or TRBV12-4 and TRBJ2-1; weak D call: TRBD1 (5 bases). Deletions cut 6 bases from V and 10 bases from J, with 7 bases between. The CDR3 consists of 10 residues.